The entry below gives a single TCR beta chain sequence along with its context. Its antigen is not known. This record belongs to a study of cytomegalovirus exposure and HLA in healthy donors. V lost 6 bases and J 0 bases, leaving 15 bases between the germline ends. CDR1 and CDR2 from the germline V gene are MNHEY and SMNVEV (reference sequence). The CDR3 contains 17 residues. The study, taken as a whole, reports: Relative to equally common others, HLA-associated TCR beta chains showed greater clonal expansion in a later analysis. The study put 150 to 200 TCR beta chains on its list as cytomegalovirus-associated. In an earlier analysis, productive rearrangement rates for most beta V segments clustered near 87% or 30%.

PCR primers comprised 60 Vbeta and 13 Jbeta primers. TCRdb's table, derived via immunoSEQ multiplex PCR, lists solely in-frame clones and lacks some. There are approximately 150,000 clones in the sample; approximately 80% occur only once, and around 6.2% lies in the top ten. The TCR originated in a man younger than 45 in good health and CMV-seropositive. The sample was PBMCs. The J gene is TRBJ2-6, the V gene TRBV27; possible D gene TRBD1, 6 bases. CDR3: CASRYDRPNSGANVLTF. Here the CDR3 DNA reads TGTGCCAGCAGGTACGACAGGCCCAACTCTGGGGCCAACGTCCTGACTTTC.